The TCR beta chain described here comes from a study of blood T cell repertoires in COVID-19. Across the study: T cells, B-cell-depleted T cells, or PBMCs provided the cDNA or gDNA that served as material.

Methods used by the authors: Counts of nucleated cells, estimated from reference gene primer amplification, were obtained. Using immunoSEQ multiplex PCR, the repertoire was profiled, and TCRdb retains in-frame clones only, with some absent. V, J and clone size are taken as reported in that table, and D and trimming were inferred from the DNA itself. This sample carries about 220,000 clones, around 85% of them seen once, and the ten largest clones take approximately 1.2%. This clone was counted a few times. The germline CDR1 and CDR2 sequences are LNHNV and YYDKDF (reference sequence). With V trimmed by 6 bases and J by 3 bases, 2 bases remained unmatched. CDR3 size: 13 residues.

Sequences were obtained from PBMCs or T cells enriched from blood (not recorded which). The TCR sequence derives from a woman in her 40s with acute COVID-19. The chain joins TRBV15 to TRBJ1-1; 9 bases map to TRBD1. The CDR3 sequence is CATSTGGHTEAFF. The CDR3 DNA follows: TGTGCCACCAGTACAGGGGGCCACACTGAAGCTTTCTTT.